This passage covers 2 T cell receptor beta chains from one sample sequenced in a study of identical twins. TCRdb re-called the 5' RACE reads through MiXCR, storing one row per CDR3 protein. The table includes about 660,000 distinct CDR3 sequences, 8.6% detected once. This same sample was also taken into another study, of yellow fever vaccine responses in identical twins.

The sample comprised PBMCs. These receptors all stem from a woman aged 18-29 years in good health.

This clonotype occurred a few times. The chain couples TRBV6-1 to TRBJ2-2; weak D call: TRBD2 (6 bases). CDR1 MNHNS and CDR2 SASEGT come from the germline V gene. This CDR3 has 13 amino acids. V gave up 7 bases and J gave up 3 bases, with 9 bases separating them. The CDR3 DNA sequence: TGTGCCAGCACCGGGAGTGACACCGGGGAGCTGTTTTTT. As protein: CASTGSDTGELFF.

This clonotype was seen ten or more times. The J gene is TRBJ1-5, the V gene TRBV5-1; no clear D gene. The CDR3 totals 14 residues. Trimming cost V 1 base and J 3 bases, with 8 bases left between them. The germline V gene has CDR1 SGHRS and CDR2 YFSETQ. In DNA, the CDR3 is TGCGCCAGCAGCTTGTCCGGCCCCAATCAGCCCCAGCATTTT. This codes for CASSLSGPNQPQHF.